These T cell receptor beta chains were read from a single sample in a study of T cell repertoires in cytomegalovirus infection. From the reads, TCRdb called clonotypes with MiXCR, one entry per CDR3 protein. The profile shows 350,000 to 450,000 distinct CDR3 sequences, around a sixth of them singletons. Material for sequencing was PBMCs. The receptors were sampled from a human donor in good health (CMV status not recorded). Some clones in this sample may be carry-over from other donors' samples. The CDR3 runs from the conserved cysteine through the conserved F or W. A D gene is named only where the DNA matches it firmly. Clone size appears in some rows only: once, few, many, or a class for an expanded clone.

V	size	D	J	CDR3	DNA
TRBV19	few	TRBD2	TRBJ2-1	CASSIDTAGGPYNEQFF	TGTGCCAGTAGTATAGACACAGCGGGAGGGCCTTACAATGAGCAGTTCTTC
TRBV7-7	many	TRBD2	TRBJ2-1	CASSPTLHPAGGRFF	TGTGCCAGCAGCCCGACCTTACATCCAGCGGGAGGGAGGTTCTTC
TRBV7-6	many	-	TRBJ2-3	CASSLADGAVDTQYF	TGTGCCAGCAGCTTAGCGGACGGAGCCGTAGATACGCAGTATTTT
TRBV12-3/TRBV12-4	-	TRBD2	TRBJ2-3	CASTLRGGSDTQYF	TGTGCCAGCACTCTCCGGGGAGGGTCCGATACGCAGTATTTT
TRBV7-2	many	TRBD2	TRBJ2-1	CASSLLRGSNNEQFF	TGTGCCAGCAGCTTGTTGCGGGGGTCTAACAATGAGCAGTTCTTC
TRBV20-1	-	-	TRBJ1-1	CSARDPRGAGTEAFF	TGCAGTGCTAGAGATCCGAGGGGGGCAGGCACTGAAGCTTTCTTT
TRBV6-1	many	TRBD1	TRBJ2-7	CASSEVQGRYEQYF	TGTGCCAGCAGTGAAGTACAGGGGCGGTACGAGCAGTACTTC
TRBV7-6	-	-	TRBJ1-6	CASRSNDNLYSPLHF	TGTGCCAGCAGGTCCAATGATAACCTTTATTCACCCCTCCACTTT
TRBV7-8	many	-	TRBJ1-4	CASSPGVGNEKLFF	TGTGCCAGCAGCCCAGGGGTGGGTAATGAAAAACTGTTTTTT
TRBV11-2	few	-	TRBJ2-7	CASSPVGPSREQYF	TGTGCCAGCAGCCCCGTCGGACCCTCTCGAGAGCAGTACTTC
TRBV7-2	many	-	TRBJ2-3	CASSLSLSFGTDTQYF	TGTGCCAGCAGCTTATCCCTTTCCTTTGGCACAGATACGCAGTATTTT
TRBV7-2	many	TRBD1	TRBJ1-1	CASRSGQRNTEAFF	TGTGCCAGCAGGTCGGGACAGAGGAACACTGAAGCTTTCTTT
TRBV12-3/TRBV12-4	few	-	TRBJ2-3	CASSWGDTQYF	TGTGCCAGCAGTTGGGGGGATACGCAGTATTTT
TRBV2	-	-	TRBJ1-4	CASKEIPTNEKLFF	TGTGCCAGCAAAGAAATTCCAACTAATGAAAAACTGTTTTTT
TRBV28	-	-	TRBJ2-5	CASSVGTSGWETQYF	TGTGCCAGCAGTGTGGGGACCTCCGGGTGGGAGACCCAGTACTTC
TRBV6-2/TRBV6-3	-	TRBD2	TRBJ2-5	CASSSGNVETQYF	TGTGCCAGCAGTAGCGGGAATGTAGAGACCCAGTACTTC
TRBV2	-	-	TRBJ2-1	CASSSGPGPYNEQFF	TGTGCCAGCAGTAGCGGGCCCGGACCCTACAATGAGCAGTTCTTC
TRBV11-2	many	-	TRBJ1-4	CASSPLPMGSEKLFF	TGTGCCAGCAGCCCCTTACCGATGGGAAGTGAAAAACTGTTTTTT
TRBV12-3/TRBV12-4	many	-	TRBJ1-2	CASSLGPYGYTF	TGTGCCAGCAGCTTAGGGCCTTATGGCTACACCTTC
TRBV4-1	-	TRBD1	TRBJ2-7	CASSQSPWDSSYEQYF	TGCGCCAGCAGCCAGAGCCCCTGGGACAGTTCCTACGAGCAGTACTTC
TRBV28	-	TRBD1	TRBJ1-2	CASSLMRDSLFGYTF	TGTGCCAGCAGTTTAATGAGGGACAGCCTATTCGGCTACACCTTC
TRBV25-1	-	-	TRBJ1-5	CASSDLGDWGQPQHF	TGTGCCAGCAGTGATCTCGGGGATTGGGGACAGCCCCAGCATTTT
TRBV24-1	-	-	TRBJ1-1	CATEDGNTEAFF	TGTGCCACCGAGGACGGGAACACTGAAGCTTTCTTT
TRBV20-1	many	-	TRBJ2-3	CSASGGQYTDTQYF	TGCAGTGCTAGTGGCGGACAGTACACAGATACGCAGTATTTT
TRBV12-3/TRBV12-4	many	-	TRBJ2-7	CASSLTGGSYEQYF	TGTGCCAGCAGCTTAACTGGCGGGTCCTACGAGCAGTACTTC
TRBV20-1	-	-	TRBJ2-3	CSASGSTTDTQYF	TGCAGTGCTTCGGGCAGTACCACAGATACGCAGTATTTT
TRBV7-8	many	-	TRBJ1-6	CASSLSPYGSPLHF	TGTGCCAGCAGCTTAAGCCCTTATGGATCACCCCTCCACTTT
TRBV6-1	few	-	TRBJ2-7	CASSEEEARDYEQYF	TGTGCCAGCAGTGAAGAAGAGGCCAGGGACTACGAGCAGTACTTC
TRBV7-2	many	-	TRBJ2-3	CASKTPNTQYF	TGTGCCAGCAAGACACCTAATACGCAGTATTTT
TRBV2	-	-	TRBJ2-1	CARDARGEQFF	TGTGCCAGGGACGCCAGGGGTGAGCAGTTCTTC
TRBV7-8	many	TRBD2	TRBJ2-1	CASSLGLAGGQNEQFF	TGTGCCAGCAGCTTAGGACTAGCGGGGGGGCAAAATGAGCAGTTCTTC
TRBV20-1	-	-	TRBJ2-5	CSARASLVGETQYF	TGCAGTGCTAGAGCCAGTCTAGTGGGGGAGACCCAGTACTTC
TRBV12-3/TRBV12-4	many	TRBD1	TRBJ1-1	CASSPRTGIMNTEAFF	TGTGCCAGCAGCCCGAGGACAGGGATAATGAACACTGAAGCTTTCTTT
TRBV14	many	-	TRBJ2-1	CASSQQFSYNEQFF	TGTGCCAGCAGCCAACAATTCTCCTACAATGAGCAGTTCTTC
TRBV3-1	-	TRBD2	TRBJ2-2	CASSPRLAGGLKTGELFF	TGTGCCAGCAGCCCCAGACTAGCGGGGGGGCTGAAAACCGGGGAGCTGTTTTTT
TRBV4-2	once	TRBD2	TRBJ2-3	CASSQDGLAGGPSTDTQYF	TGTGCCAGCAGCCAAGATGGACTAGCGGGGGGTCCTAGCACAGATACGCAGTATTTT
TRBV14	-	TRBD1	TRBJ1-2	CASSQDQDRGRNYGYTF	TGTGCCAGCAGCCAAGACCAGGACAGGGGACGGAACTATGGCTACACCTTC
TRBV5-4	-	-	TRBJ1-2	CASSGWLGGYTF	TGTGCCAGCAGCGGGTGGCTAGGGGGCTACACCTTC
TRBV2	-	TRBD1	TRBJ1-1	CASREGQPNTEAFF	TGTGCCAGCAGAGAGGGACAGCCGAACACTGAAGCTTTCTTT
TRBV6-8	-	TRBD2	TRBJ2-3	CASSLAGVASSTDTQYF	TGTGCCAGCAGTTTAGCGGGCGTTGCTTCTAGCACAGATACGCAGTATTTT
TRBV4-1	-	-	TRBJ1-1	CASSQKTVNTEAFF	TGCGCCAGCAGCCAAAAGACGGTGAACACTGAAGCTTTCTTT
TRBV4-2	few	-	TRBJ2-5	CASRLSSVRQETQYF	TGTGCCAGCCGTCTCTCTAGCGTACGCCAAGAGACCCAGTACTTC
TRBV4-1	many	-	TRBJ1-3	CASSQAAGAGNTIYF	TGCGCCAGCAGCCAAGCCGCGGGGGCTGGAAACACCATATATTTT
TRBV7-8	many	-	TRBJ1-1	CASSFQGMNTEAFF	TGTGCCAGCAGCTTCCAGGGGATGAACACTGAAGCTTTCTTT
TRBV9	-	TRBD2	TRBJ2-5	CASSGGTSGRLETQYF	TGTGCCAGCAGCGGGGGGACTAGCGGGAGACTAGAGACCCAGTACTTC
TRBV7-9	many	-	TRBJ2-7	CASSSGHGPSYEQYF	TGTGCCAGCAGCTCAGGTCACGGCCCCTCCTACGAGCAGTACTTC
TRBV24-1	few	-	TRBJ2-5	CATSDVDETQYF	TGTGCCACCAGTGATGTAGATGAGACCCAGTACTTC
TRBV29-1	many	-	TRBJ2-3	CSVEVLQWGTDTQYF	TGCAGCGTTGAAGTACTCCAGTGGGGAACAGATACGCAGTATTTT
TRBV20-1	many	-	TRBJ1-5	CSARNPDGNQPQHF	TGCAGTGCTAGGAACCCCGATGGCAATCAGCCCCAGCATTTT
TRBV20-1	-	TRBD2	TRBJ2-1	CSARAEGLAGGSSYNEQFF	TGCAGTGCTAGAGCAGAGGGACTAGCGGGGGGGTCCTCCTACAATGAGCAGTTCTTC
TRBV6-5	-	-	TRBJ2-6	CASSYSWSGANVLTF	TGTGCCAGCAGTTACTCGTGGTCTGGGGCCAACGTCCTGACTTTC
TRBV6-6	-	-	TRBJ1-3	CASSPPSGWGNTIYF	TGTGCCAGCAGCCCCCCCTCTGGATGGGGAAACACCATATATTTT
TRBV6-5	many	-	TRBJ2-7	CASSYSRDTPAHF	TGTGCCAGCAGTTACTCCAGGGACACCCCTGCGCACTTC
TRBV29-1	-	-	TRBJ1-1	CSAESWSEAFF	TGCAGCGCGGAATCTTGGAGTGAAGCTTTCTTT
TRBV29-1	-	TRBD1	TRBJ1-1	CSVVVDRDNSNEAFF	TGCAGCGTTGTAGTGGACAGGGATAATAGCAATGAAGCTTTCTTT
TRBV7-9	-	-	TRBJ2-3	CASRGGGLGSDTQYF	TGTGCCAGTAGGGGGGGCGGACTTGGTTCAGATACGCAGTATTTT
TRBV10-3	few	-	TRBJ1-4	CAISEGPGLNEKLFF	TGTGCCATCAGTGAGGGACCGGGTCTAAATGAAAAACTGTTTTTT
TRBV11-2	few	-	TRBJ2-7	CASSTLGRTSRWVATVEQYF	TGTGCCAGCAGTACCCTAGGTAGAACTAGTAGATGGGTCGCGACGGTCGAGCAGTACTTC
TRBV20-1	-	-	TRBJ2-2	CSARDHRESNTGELFF	TGCAGTGCTAGAGATCACAGGGAATCAAACACCGGGGAGCTGTTTTTT